Presented here are 26 T cell receptor beta chains from one specimen sequenced in a study of blood T cells in healthy people across ages. Using a J-beta primer mix together with a sample-barcoded 5' primer, a second PCR was run for roughly 6 to 12 cycles. TCRdb re-called the 5' RACE reads through MiXCR, storing one row per CDR3 protein. The profile shows roughly 720,000 distinct CDR3 sequences, about 48% of them singletons. The sequenced sample was blood. These receptors all come from a man at least 80 years old in good health.

This clonotype was counted a single time. The chain has TRBV5-1 and TRBJ1-1; D is perhaps TRBD1 (6 bases). V lost 6 bases and J lost 6, with 21 bases in between. Germline CDR1 SGHRS, CDR2 YFSETQ. The CDR3 contains 15 residues. CDR3 loop: CASTGIGGASAEAFF. DNA for the CDR3: TGCGCCAGCACGGGAATTGGGGGCGCCTCCGCTGAAGCTTTCTTT.

The J gene is TRBJ2-7, the V gene TRBV10-3, with 8 bases lining up with TRBD2. In germline, CDR1 is ENHRY, CDR2 SYGVKD. V shed 2 bases and J 2 bases; nucleotides not matched to a gene: 2. CDR3 length: 14 residues. The CDR3: CAISEGAGAYEQYF. DNA of the CDR3: TGTGCCATCAGTGAGGGAGCGGGAGCCTACGAGCAGTACTTC.

The V and J genes are TRBV19 and TRBJ1-2; D unclear. Germline V gene lookup returns CDR1 LNHDA and CDR2 SQIVND (reference sequence). The CDR3 runs 15 residues. Trimming took off 4 bases at V and 2 bases at J, with 14 bases between the two ends. The CDR3 reads CASSTGPRGNYGYTF. In nucleotides, the CDR3 is TGTGCCAGTAGTACCGGGCCTCGGGGAAACTATGGCTACACCTTC.

This chain joins TRBV20-1 and TRBJ2-4; 9 positions agree with TRBD1. The assigned J gene may be wrong: the sequence end matches TRBJ2-7 better. Germline CDR1 and CDR2: DFQATT and SNEGSKA (reference sequence). The length of the CDR3 is 14 residues. CDR3 residues: CSAPQPGQGNEQYF. Here the CDR3 DNA reads TGCAGTGCTCCTCAACCGGGACAGGGAAACGAGCAGTACTTC.

A few counts support this clonotype. The chain links TRBV7-2 to TRBJ2-7; the D gene could be TRBD1 or TRBD2 (6 bases each). The germline gives CDR1 SGHTA, CDR2 FQGNSA. Trimming pared 7 bases from V and 4 bases from J, leaving 17 bases between. The CDR3 contains 14 residues. The CDR3 bases are TGTGCCAGCACTACGGGGGCTGGGTTGTACGAGCAGTACTTC. Residues: CASTTGAGLYEQYF.

The chain joins TRBV5-1 to TRBJ2-7; D might be TRBD1 (5 bases). CDR1 is SGHRS, CDR2 YFSETQ, per germline. Trimming stripped 3 bases from V and 6 bases from J, with 16 bases between. This CDR3 region has 14 residues. CDR3 nucleotide sequence: TGCGCCAGCAGCTCAGGGTATCGGCTTGCCGAGCAGTACTTC. This translates into CASSSGYRLAEQYF.

Concerning this clonotype: The junction departs from the called germline gene at one end, perhaps through a read error. The chain carries TRBV20-1 and TRBJ2-1; TRBD2 might be the D (5 bases). Germline CDR1 reads DFQATT; CDR2 reads SNEGSKA (reference sequence). This CDR3 spans 15 amino acids. The chain's CDR3 is CSARGRPSRYNEQFF. CDR3 sequence (DNA): TGCAGTGCCAGAGGTCGCCCTAGCAGGTACAATGAGCAGTTCTTC.

The rearrangement links TRBV10-3 to TRBJ2-3; D is possibly TRBD1 (6 bases). Deletions cut 8 bases from V and 4 bases from J, with 13 bases between. Germline V gene sequence: CDR1 ENHRY, CDR2 SYGVKD. The CDR3 has 13 amino acids. The CDR3 region has the DNA TGTGCCATCGCCCCCGCAGGGGCAGATACGCAGTATTTT. Its protein is CAIAPAGADTQYF.

J is TRBJ2-3 and V is TRBV3-1, with D hard to call. Germline assignment: CDR1 LGHDT and CDR2 YNNKEL (reference sequence). CDR3 length equals 13 residues. V was clipped by 3 bases and J by 3 bases, with 7 bases between them. CDR3 sequence reads: CASSQRITDTQYF. CDR3 bases: TGTGCCAGCAGCCAGCGAATAACAGATACGCAGTATTTT.

This clonotype was picked up a small number of times. The V call is TRBV7-9, the J call TRBJ2-3; D perhaps matches TRBD1 (6 bases). The V gene's germline CDR1 is SEHNR and CDR2 FQNEAQ (reference sequence). Deletions cut 3 bases from V and 14 bases from J, with 27 bases between. The CDR3 consists of 16 residues. The CDR3 spells CASSFGQRVQHRYAYF. DNA for the CDR3: TGTGCCAGCAGCTTTGGACAGAGGGTTCAGCACAGATACGCGTATTTT.

The DNA of the CDR3 is TGTGCCACTCAGTTGGCGGGAGGGTTTGGAGAGACCCAGTACTTC. Its protein product is CATQLAGGFGETQYF. V gene TRBV12-3 or TRBV12-4 combines with J gene TRBJ2-5; TRBD2 agrees at 9 bases. After removal of 10 bases from V and 4 bases from J, the junction contained 13 bases not matched to a gene. This CDR3 spans 15 amino acids.

The table lists this clonotype with a few counts. The genes are TRBV20-1 and TRBJ2-5, with D maybe TRBD1 (6 bases). Germline assignment: CDR1 DFQATT and CDR2 SNEGSKA (reference sequence). The CDR3 runs to 15 residues. V dropped 6 bases and J dropped 2 bases, with 19 bases sitting between them. As DNA, the CDR3 is TGCAGTGCCAGGGGCACGGAGGCACCTCAAGAGACCCAGTACTTC. Encoded protein: CSARGTEAPQETQYF.

CDR3: CATSDILSNQPQHF. In DNA, the CDR3 is TGTGCCACCAGTGATATCCTCAGTAATCAGCCCCAGCATTTT. This rearrangement joins TRBV24-1 to TRBJ1-5; no definite D call. The CDR3 contains 14 residues. The V end lost 3 bases, the J end lost 4 bases, and 9 bases lay between the germline ends. From germline, CDR1 is KGHDR and CDR2 SFDVKD.

This clonotype was recorded at least ten times. The V call is TRBV29-1, the J call TRBJ2-4, with no clear D. V lost 3 bases to trimming and J lost 3 bases, with 12 bases between them. Germline-derived CDR1 and CDR2 are SQVTM and ANQGSEA. This CDR3 contains 14 residues. The CDR3 DNA follows: TGCAGCGTTGACCCGTCCGGTGGCAAAAACATTCAGTACTTC. This translates into CSVDPSGGKNIQYF.

This clonotype was seen a few times. This chain uses TRBV25-1 with TRBJ1-2; 7 bases line up with TRBD1. The ends lost 1 base at V and 2 bases at J; junction bases unmatched: 4. The CDR3 spans 15 residues. Germline values: CDR1 MGHDK, CDR2 SYGVNS. Here the CDR3 reads CASSEFGTVNYGYTF. In nucleotides, the CDR3 is TGTGCCAGCAGTGAATTTGGGACAGTGAACTATGGCTACACCTTC.

V gene TRBV29-1 combines with J gene TRBJ2-7; 8 bases line up with TRBD1. J lost 2 bases, V lost 1 base, and 10 bases had no gene match. Germline CDR1 and CDR2: SQVTM and ANQGSEA. The CDR3 loop spans 16 amino acids. The CDR3 sequence is CSVEGYVTGQAYEQYF. Written as DNA, the CDR3 is TGCAGCGTTGAAGGGTACGTGACGGGACAGGCCTACGAGCAGTACTTC.

This clonotype came up a few times. The V gene is TRBV27, the J gene TRBJ2-3; the match to TRBD1 covers 11 bases. Losses at the gene ends were 6 bases for V and 4 bases for J; bases not matched to a gene: 6. Germline V gene sequence: CDR1 MNHEY, CDR2 SMNVEV (reference sequence). The CDR3 loop spans 15 amino acids. The CDR3 DNA is TGTGCCAGCAGCCCGGGACAGGGGGTACCAGATACGCAGTATTTT. It yields the protein CASSPGQGVPDTQYF.

A few counts support this clonotype. The chain is built from TRBV28 and TRBJ2-5; D is unresolved. V lost 5 bases and J lost 5, with 18 bases in between. This CDR3 is 15 amino acids long. Germline loops: CDR1 MDHEN, CDR2 SYDVKM. The CDR3 DNA sequence: TGTGCCAGCAGTACTCCTTTGGGCCTTGGCGAGACCCAGTACTTC. Amino acid sequence: CASSTPLGLGETQYF.

The V call is TRBV27, the J call TRBJ1-2, with 7 bases matching TRBD1. Germline CDR1 MNHEY, CDR2 SMNVEV (reference sequence). The V gene end was trimmed by 2 bases and the J gene end by 7 bases; junction bases not matched to a gene: 10. The CDR3 runs 15 residues. CDR3 in amino acids: CASSLDPRGGSGYTF. In nucleotides, the CDR3 is TGTGCCAGCAGTTTAGACCCGCGAGGGGGCTCTGGCTACACCTTC.

This clonotype was observed at least ten times. The rearrangement uses TRBV2 and TRBJ2-6, with TRBD2 matching 10 bases. The ends lost 6 bases at V and 2 bases at J; junction bases unmatched: 7. The CDR3 totals 17 residues. From germline, CDR1 is SNHLY and CDR2 FYNNEI. The CDR3 DNA reads TGTGCCAGCAGGAAACTAGCGGGACAACCTGGGGCCAACGTCCTGACTTTC. It encodes CASRKLAGQPGANVLTF.

The rearrangement joins TRBV20-1 to TRBJ2-7; D gene ambiguous. From germline, CDR1 is DFQATT and CDR2 SNEGSKA (reference sequence). V was shortened by 2 bases and J by 2 bases, with 13 bases between the two germline ends. The CDR3 length is 14 residues. CDR3 residues: CSARSPSRPYEQYF. The CDR3 DNA reads TGCAGTGCTAGATCCCCGTCCCGTCCCTACGAGCAGTACTTC.

This clonotype was counted only a few times. The J gene is TRBJ2-2, the V gene TRBV29-1; D tentatively reads TRBD1 or TRBD2 (5 bases each). This CDR3 contains 14 residues. The germline V gene encodes CDR1 SQVTM and CDR2 ANQGSEA. V was cut by 3 bases and J by 6 bases, with 14 bases left in between. The CDR3 nucleotides read TGCAGCGTTGATGGAGGCCGGGGACCCGGGGAGCTGTTTTTT. Its protein is CSVDGGRGPGELFF.

Only a few counts were recorded for this clonotype. V gene TRBV7-9 combines with J gene TRBJ2-2; a weak D match, TRBD2 (6 bases). The germline V gene has CDR1 SEHNR and CDR2 FQNEAQ (reference sequence). The CDR3 has 15 residues. Between the trimmed V and J ends, which lost 1 base and 5 bases, there was a span of 11 bases. The chain's CDR3 is CASSLGSGITGELFF. As DNA, the CDR3 is TGTGCCAGCAGCTTAGGTAGCGGTATAACCGGGGAGCTGTTTTTT.

This clonotype turned up a few times. The rearrangement uses TRBV2 and TRBJ2-3; D could derive from TRBD1 or TRBD2 (5 bases each). The V gene's germline CDR1 is SNHLY and CDR2 FYNNEI. Trimming left V 8 bases short and J 1 base short, with 13 bases between. The CDR3 has 14 amino acids. CDR3 protein: CASRVRGGTDTQYF. The CDR3, as DNA: TGTGCCAGCCGTGTGAGGGGTGGCACAGATACGCAGTATTTT. Supplemented by reference TRBV2 and TRBJ2-3, the full variable domain reads EPEVTQTPSHQVTQMGQEVILRCVPISNHLYFYWYRQILGQKVEFLVSFYNNEISEKSEIFDDQFSVERPDGSNFTLKIRSTKLEDSAMYFCASRVRGGTDTQYFGPGTRLTVL.

The chain carries TRBV20-1 and TRBJ2-7; 10 bases line up with TRBD2. The ends lost 5 bases at V and 3 bases at J; junction bases unmatched: 1. Germline V lookup: CDR1 DFQATT, CDR2 SNEGSKA (reference sequence). The CDR3 covers 12 residues. DNA for the CDR3: TGCAGTGCTGGGACTAGCGACTACGAGCAGTACTTC. Its protein product is CSAGTSDYEQYF.

The chain has TRBV29-1 and TRBJ2-4, with 12 positions matching TRBD2. Germline V gene data show CDR1 as SQVTM and CDR2 as ANQGSEA. J lost 13 bases, V lost 5 bases, and 15 bases had no gene match. There are 15 residues in the CDR3. The CDR3: CSVPRTSGVYNEQYF. In DNA form, the CDR3 reads TGCAGCGTTCCAAGGACTAGCGGGGTCTACAATGAGCAGTACTTC.